This T cell receptor (beta chain) was identified in a study of long-term antiretroviral therapy in people with HIV. Study-level information: In the earliest collections, sampling predates the 2015 immediate-ART recommendation by about a decade.

Findings of the study overall: Samples were collected from the mid-2000s to the late 2010s under possibly less effective ART regimens.

All donors provided no fewer than one pre-ART and no fewer than two post-ART PBMC samples. Amounts of about 0.9-11 million cryopreserved PBMC were held in the samples before DNA extraction. Germline CDR1 is SEHNR and CDR2 is FQNEAQ (reference sequence). The CDR3 is 14 amino acids. Trimming removed 1 base from V and 2 bases from J, with 8 bases in between. It was version v3.0 of the immunoSEQ assay that was run at survey level. Libraries were prepared by immunoSEQ multiplex PCR; TCRdb keeps only in-frame clonotypes and omits some of them. The sample gives approximately 30,000 clones, around 97% of which show up once; about 1.9% is in the top ten. Note on this clone: Its cognate antigen is unknown. This sample includes further DNA sequences coding for the same CDR3.

The input for sequencing was unsorted PBMCs, taken 7.6 years after starting antiretroviral therapy. The V and J genes are TRBV7-9 and TRBJ2-5, with D possibly being TRBD1 or TRBD2 (5 bases each). This clonotype was sampled from a man aged 30-40 years with HIV. CDR3 in DNA: TGTGCCAGCAGCTTAGGAGGGGAGCAAGAGACCCAGTACTTC. This gives the protein CASSLGGEQETQYF.